The clone carrying this T cell receptor beta chain was seen only a few times. Its target is unknown. This entry is derived from a study of T cell repertoires in cytomegalovirus infection. Across the study: An indication of both CMV infection and matching HLA type came from public TCR beta signatures.

The germline V gene encodes CDR1 MNHNS and CDR2 SASEGT. The length of the CDR3 is 13 residues. Trimming cost V 7 bases and J 7 bases; bases outside gene matches: 7. TCRdb re-called the reads with MiXCR, one entry per CDR3 protein. Among hundreds of thousands of distinct CDR3 sequences listed, around 30% were seen once. The chain links TRBV6-1 to TRBJ2-7; 10 bases fit TRBD1. The sequence was collected from a human donor in good health (CMV status not recorded). Some clones in this sample may be carry-over from other donors' samples. The starting material was cultured PBMCs, obtained from culture after CMV antigen stimulation. CDR3 in amino acids: CASIRQGAGEQYF. DNA of the CDR3: TGTGCCAGCATCCGACAGGGGGCTGGGGAGCAGTACTTC.